The TCR beta chain described here comes from a study of vaccination and CD4 T cells after COVID-19. Looking at the study overall: Convalescent patients, SARS-CoV-2 positive by nasal swab PCR, comprised some 10 mild cases and one severe case.

Indicated treatment: roughly 10-day PBMC culture with coronavirus spike peptide pools or control peptides (ViraFEST assay). From germline, CDR1 is SGHVS and CDR2 FQNEAQ. The trim removed 3 bases at V and 0 bases at J, leaving 4 bases unmatched. CDR3 length: 16 residues. With regard to this clonotype: Its antigen is still unknown.

The Oncomine TCR Beta short-read assay was what sequenced the DNA obtained from cultured CD4+ T cells. TCRdb independently ran MiXCR on the PCR reads; one entry per CDR3 protein. Here the sample spans around 16,000 distinct CDR3 sequences, 50% to 65% being singletons. The TCR comes from a human donor who had recovered from COVID-19. The sequences come from CD4+ T cells from blood, cultured in vitro, collected before SARS-CoV-2 vaccination. The chain carries TRBV7-8 and TRBJ2-3; 9 bases map to TRBD1. CDR3 amino acids: CASSFRQGVSTDTQYF. CDR3 in DNA: TGTGCCAGCAGCTTTCGACAGGGGGTTAGCACAGATACGCAGTATTTT.